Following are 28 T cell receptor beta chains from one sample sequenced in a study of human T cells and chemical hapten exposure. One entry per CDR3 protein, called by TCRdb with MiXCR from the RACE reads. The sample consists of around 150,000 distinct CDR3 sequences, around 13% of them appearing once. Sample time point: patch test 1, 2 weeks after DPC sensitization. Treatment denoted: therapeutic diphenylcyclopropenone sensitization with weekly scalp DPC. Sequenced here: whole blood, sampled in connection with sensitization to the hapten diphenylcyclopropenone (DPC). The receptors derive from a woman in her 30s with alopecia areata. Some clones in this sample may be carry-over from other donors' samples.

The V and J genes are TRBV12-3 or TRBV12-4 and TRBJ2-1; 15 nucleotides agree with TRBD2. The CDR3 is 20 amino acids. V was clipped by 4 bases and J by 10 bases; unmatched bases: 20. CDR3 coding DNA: TGTGCCAGCAGTTCAAACCCCGGACTAGCGGGAGGGCCGGTGGATAGGGAGCAGTTCTTC. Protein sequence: CASSSNPGLAGGPVDREQFF.

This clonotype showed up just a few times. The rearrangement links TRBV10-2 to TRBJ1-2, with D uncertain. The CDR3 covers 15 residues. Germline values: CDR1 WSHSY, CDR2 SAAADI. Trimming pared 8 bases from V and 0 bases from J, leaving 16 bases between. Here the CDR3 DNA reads TGCGCCAGCGGCAGCAGAATATTAGCTAACTATGGCTACACCTTC. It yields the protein CASGSRILANYGYTF.

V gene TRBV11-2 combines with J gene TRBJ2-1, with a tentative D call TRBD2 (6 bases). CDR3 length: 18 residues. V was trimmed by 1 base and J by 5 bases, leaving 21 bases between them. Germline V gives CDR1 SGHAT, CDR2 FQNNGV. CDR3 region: CASSLGAGGDPLHNEQFF. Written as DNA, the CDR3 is TGTGCCAGCAGCTTAGGGGCAGGAGGGGACCCCCTTCACAATGAGCAGTTCTTC.

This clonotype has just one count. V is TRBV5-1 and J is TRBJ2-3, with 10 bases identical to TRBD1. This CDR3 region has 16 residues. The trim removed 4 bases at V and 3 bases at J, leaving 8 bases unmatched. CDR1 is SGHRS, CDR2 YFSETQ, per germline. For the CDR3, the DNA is TGCGCCAGCAGCACGGGACAGGGGAGAGGAACAGATACGCAGTATTTT. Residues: CASSTGQGRGTDTQYF.

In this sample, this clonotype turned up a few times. CDR3 nucleotide sequence: TGTGCCAGCAGCACGCGCGGCACTTCCTACGAGCAGTACTTC. It is translated as CASSTRGTSYEQYF. The chain joins TRBV7-2 to TRBJ2-7; D is undetermined. CDR1 SGHTA and CDR2 FQGNSA come from the germline V gene. This CDR3 region has 14 residues. The V end was cut by 5 bases, the J end by 1 base, with 12 bases between.

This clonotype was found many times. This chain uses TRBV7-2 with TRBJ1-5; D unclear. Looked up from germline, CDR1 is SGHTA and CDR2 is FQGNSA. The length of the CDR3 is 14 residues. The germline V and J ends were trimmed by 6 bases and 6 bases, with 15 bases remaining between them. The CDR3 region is CASRAGGFFQPQHF. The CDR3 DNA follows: TGTGCCAGCAGGGCCGGTGGGTTTTTTCAGCCCCAGCATTTT.

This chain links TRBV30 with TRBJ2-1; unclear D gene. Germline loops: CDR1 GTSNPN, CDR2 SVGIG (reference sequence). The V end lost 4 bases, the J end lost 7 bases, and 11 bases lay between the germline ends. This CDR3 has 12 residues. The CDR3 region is CAWTGPLNEQFF. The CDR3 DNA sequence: TGTGCCTGGACTGGGCCCCTTAATGAGCAGTTCTTC.

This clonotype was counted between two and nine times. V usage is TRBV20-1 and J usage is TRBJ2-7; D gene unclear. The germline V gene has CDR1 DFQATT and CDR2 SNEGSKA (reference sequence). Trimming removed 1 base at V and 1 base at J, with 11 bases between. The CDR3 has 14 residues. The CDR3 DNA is TGCAGTGCTAGAGTCCGGCCAGCGTCCTACGAGCAGTACTTC. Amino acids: CSARVRPASYEQYF.

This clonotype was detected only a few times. Written as DNA, the CDR3 is TGTGCCAGCACCGAGAAGGGGGCCAACACCGGGGAGCTGTTTTTT. Encoded protein: CASTEKGANTGELFF. V usage is TRBV6-2 or TRBV6-3 and J usage is TRBJ2-2; 7 bases are shared with TRBD1. Germline V gene sequence: CDR1 MNHEY, CDR2 SVGEGT. The CDR3 covers 15 residues. Trimming at V came to 7 bases and at J to 2 bases, leaving 7 bases not matched to a gene.

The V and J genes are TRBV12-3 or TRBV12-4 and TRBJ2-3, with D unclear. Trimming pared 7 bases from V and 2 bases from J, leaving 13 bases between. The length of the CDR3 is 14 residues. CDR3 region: CASTRSAATDTQYF. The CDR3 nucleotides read TGTGCCAGCACCAGATCCGCAGCCACAGATACGCAGTATTTT.

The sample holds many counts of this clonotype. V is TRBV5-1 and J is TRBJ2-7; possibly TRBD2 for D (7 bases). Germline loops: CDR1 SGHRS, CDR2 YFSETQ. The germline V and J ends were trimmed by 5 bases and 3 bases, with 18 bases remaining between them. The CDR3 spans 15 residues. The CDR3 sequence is CASSTLAGAFYEQYF. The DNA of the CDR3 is TGCGCCAGCAGTACTCTGGCGGGGGCCTTCTACGAGCAGTACTTC. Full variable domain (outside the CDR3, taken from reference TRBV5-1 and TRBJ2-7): KAGVTQTPRYLIKTRGQQVTLSCSPISGHRSVSWYQQTPGQGLQFLFEYFSETQRNKGNFPGRFSGRQFSNSRSEMNVSTLELGDSALYLCASSTLAGAFYEQYFGPGTRLTVT.

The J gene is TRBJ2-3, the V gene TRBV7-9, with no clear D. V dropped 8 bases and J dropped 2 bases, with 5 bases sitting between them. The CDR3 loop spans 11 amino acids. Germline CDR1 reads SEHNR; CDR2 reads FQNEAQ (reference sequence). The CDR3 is CASGDTDTQYF. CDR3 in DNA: TGTGCCAGCGGGGACACAGATACGCAGTATTTT.

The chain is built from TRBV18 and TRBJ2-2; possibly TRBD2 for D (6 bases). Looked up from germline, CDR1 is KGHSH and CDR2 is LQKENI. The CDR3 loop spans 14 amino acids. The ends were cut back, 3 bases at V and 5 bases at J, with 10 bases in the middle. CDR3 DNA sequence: TGTGCCAGCTCACCGGGACTGAGAACCGGGGAGCTGTTTTTT. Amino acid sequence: CASSPGLRTGELFF.

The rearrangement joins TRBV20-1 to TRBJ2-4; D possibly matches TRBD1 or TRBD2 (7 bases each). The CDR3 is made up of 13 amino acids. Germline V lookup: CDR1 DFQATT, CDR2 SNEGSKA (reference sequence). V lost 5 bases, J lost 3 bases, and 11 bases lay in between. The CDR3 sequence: CSAGRDSKNIQYF. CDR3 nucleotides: TGCAGTGCTGGGAGGGACAGCAAAAACATTCAGTACTTC.

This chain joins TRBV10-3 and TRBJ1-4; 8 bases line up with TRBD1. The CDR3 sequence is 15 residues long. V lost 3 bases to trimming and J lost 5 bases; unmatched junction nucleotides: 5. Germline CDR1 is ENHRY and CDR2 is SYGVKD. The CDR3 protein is CAISEMDRANEKLFF. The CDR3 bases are TGTGCCATCAGTGAAATGGACAGGGCAAATGAAAAACTGTTTTTT.

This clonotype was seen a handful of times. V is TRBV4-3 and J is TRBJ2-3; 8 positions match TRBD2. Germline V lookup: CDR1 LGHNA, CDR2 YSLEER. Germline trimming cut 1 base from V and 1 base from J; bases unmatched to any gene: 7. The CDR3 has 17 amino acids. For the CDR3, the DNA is TGCGCCAGCAGCCAAGTGGGAGCGGGGGTCCGCACAGATACGCAGTATTTT. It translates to CASSQVGAGVRTDTQYF.

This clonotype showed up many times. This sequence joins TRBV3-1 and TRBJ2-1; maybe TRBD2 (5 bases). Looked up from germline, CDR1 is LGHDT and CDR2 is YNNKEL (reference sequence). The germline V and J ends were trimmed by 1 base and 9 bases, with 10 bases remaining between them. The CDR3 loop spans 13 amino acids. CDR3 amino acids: CASSQVRRSEQFF. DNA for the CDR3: TGTGCCAGCAGCCAAGTTAGGAGGAGTGAGCAGTTCTTC.

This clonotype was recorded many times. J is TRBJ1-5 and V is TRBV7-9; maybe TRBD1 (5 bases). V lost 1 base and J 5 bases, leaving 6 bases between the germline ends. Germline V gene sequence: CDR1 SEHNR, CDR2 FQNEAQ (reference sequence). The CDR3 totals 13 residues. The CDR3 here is CASSLVRDQPQHF. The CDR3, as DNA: TGTGCCAGCAGCTTAGTCAGGGATCAGCCCCAGCATTTT.

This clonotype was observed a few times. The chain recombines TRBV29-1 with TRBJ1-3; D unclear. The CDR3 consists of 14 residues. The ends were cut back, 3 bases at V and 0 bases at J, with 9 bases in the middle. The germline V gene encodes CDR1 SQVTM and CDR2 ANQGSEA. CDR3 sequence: CSVDRRSSGNTIYF. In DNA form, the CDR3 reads TGCAGCGTTGATCGCAGGAGCTCTGGAAACACCATATATTTT.

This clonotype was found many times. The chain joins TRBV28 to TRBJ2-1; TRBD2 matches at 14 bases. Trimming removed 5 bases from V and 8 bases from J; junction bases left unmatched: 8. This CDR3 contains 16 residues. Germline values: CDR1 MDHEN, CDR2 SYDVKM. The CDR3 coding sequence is TGTGCCAGCAGTCCCGGGACTAGCGGGAGTGACGATGAGCAGTTCTTC. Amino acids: CASSPGTSGSDDEQFF. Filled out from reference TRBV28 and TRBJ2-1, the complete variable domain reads DVKVTQSSRYLVKRTGEKVFLECVQDMDHENMFWYRQDPGLGLRLIYFSYDVKMKEKGDIPEGYSVSREKKERFSLILESASTNQTSMYLCASSPGTSGSDDEQFFGPGTRLTVL.

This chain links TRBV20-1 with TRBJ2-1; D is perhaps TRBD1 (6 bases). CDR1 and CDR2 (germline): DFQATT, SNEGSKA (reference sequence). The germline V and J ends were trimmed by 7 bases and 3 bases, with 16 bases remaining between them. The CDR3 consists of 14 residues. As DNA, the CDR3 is TGCAGTGTCGGAATGTCAGGGGACTACAATGAGCAGTTCTTC. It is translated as CSVGMSGDYNEQFF.

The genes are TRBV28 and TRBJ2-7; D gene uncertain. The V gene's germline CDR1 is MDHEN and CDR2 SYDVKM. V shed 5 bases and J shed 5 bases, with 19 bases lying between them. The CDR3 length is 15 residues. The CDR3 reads CASSPTSRFGNEQYF. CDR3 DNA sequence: TGTGCCAGCAGTCCAACCTCCAGGTTCGGTAACGAGCAGTACTTC.

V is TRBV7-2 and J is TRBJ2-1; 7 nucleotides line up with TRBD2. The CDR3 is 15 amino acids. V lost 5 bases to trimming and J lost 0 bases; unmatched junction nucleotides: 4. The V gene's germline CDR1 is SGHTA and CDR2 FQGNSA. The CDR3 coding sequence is TGTGCCAGCAGCACGACTAGCAGCTCCTACAATGAGCAGTTCTTC. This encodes CASSTTSSSYNEQFF.

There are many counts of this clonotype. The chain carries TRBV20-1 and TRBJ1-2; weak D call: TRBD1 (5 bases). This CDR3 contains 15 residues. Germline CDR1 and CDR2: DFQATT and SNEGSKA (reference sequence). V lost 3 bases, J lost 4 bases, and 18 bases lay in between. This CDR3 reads CSASTTLSGSYGYTF. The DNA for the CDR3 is TGCAGTGCTAGCACAACCCTCTCAGGGAGCTATGGCTACACCTTC.

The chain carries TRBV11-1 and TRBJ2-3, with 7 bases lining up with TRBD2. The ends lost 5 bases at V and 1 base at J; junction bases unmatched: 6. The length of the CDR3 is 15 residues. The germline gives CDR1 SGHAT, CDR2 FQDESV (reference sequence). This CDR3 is CASSQAGIGTDTQYF. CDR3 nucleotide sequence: TGTGCCAGCAGCCAAGCGGGAATAGGCACAGATACGCAGTATTTT.

The CDR3 here is CASSSSGSSDTQYF. CDR3 nucleotides: TGTGCCAGCAGCTCTAGCGGGTCCTCAGATACGCAGTATTTT. The rearrangement joins TRBV7-3 to TRBJ2-3, with 8 bases that match TRBD2. J lost 4 bases, V lost 4 bases, and 4 bases had no gene match. The CDR3 contains 14 residues. Germline CDR1 reads SGHTA; CDR2 reads FQGTGA.

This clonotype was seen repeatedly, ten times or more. CDR3 residues: CSARRGLGNQPQHF. CDR3 bases: TGCAGTGCTAGGAGAGGCCTGGGAAATCAGCCCCAGCATTTT. The chain links TRBV20-1 to TRBJ1-5; D ambiguous. The V end lost 3 bases, the J end lost 4 bases, and 13 bases lay between the germline ends. The CDR3 totals 14 residues. Per germline, CDR1 DFQATT and CDR2 SNEGSKA (reference sequence).

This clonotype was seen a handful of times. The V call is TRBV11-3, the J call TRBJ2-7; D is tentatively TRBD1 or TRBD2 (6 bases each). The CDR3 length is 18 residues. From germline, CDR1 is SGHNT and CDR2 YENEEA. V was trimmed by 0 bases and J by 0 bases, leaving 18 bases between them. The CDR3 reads CASSLDQGGTGSSYEQYF. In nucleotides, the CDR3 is TGTGCCAGCAGCTTAGATCAAGGGGGGACCGGCAGCTCCTACGAGCAGTACTTC.